The sequence of this T cell receptor (beta chain) was determined in a study of cytomegalovirus exposure and HLA in healthy donors (dated by TCRdb to about 2017). Regarding the complete study: According to an earlier analysis of 550 to 700 of the donors, some 170 million T cells yielded 117 million unique TCR beta sequences and about 300 Gb of sequence data. Roughly 310 gigabases of sequencing data and some 85 million unique TCR sequences were included in an early release covering around 600 HLA-typed donors. Of the roughly 400 genotyped donors, 81% fell in the genetic ancestry cluster associated with self-reported Caucasian donors. The study aimed to test whether signatures of past pathogen exposure could be identified by cataloging public T cell receptors. The T cell repertoires of several hundred subjects were profiled by immunosequencing and related to cytomegalovirus serostatus. Along with the approximately 650-subject first cohort, a separate validation cohort of over a hundred different subjects was used. To predict cytomegalovirus infection status, the study combined high-throughput TCR immunosequencing, statistical association of individual TCRs with disease status, and machine learning. A later analysis re-analyzed previously published TCR beta repertoires from 600 to 850 donors and added high-resolution HLA genotyping to study TCR occurrence patterns. In the later analysis, no new phenotypic data were used to find candidate immune exposures; instead, reliance was placed on TCR beta sequences and their occurrence across donors. An earlier analysis of 587 of the donors applied high-throughput TCR beta sequencing to assess whether each TCR beta V gene segment acted as functional or pseudogenic. Donor age, sex, ethnicity and CMV serostatus were compiled alongside the repertoire data. In a later genetic analysis, genome-wide SNP genotypes for about 65% of the roughly 670 donors were used, and that subset was treated as a discovery cohort. Every discovery cohort repertoire had been produced on one sequencing platform. HLA typing covered class I and class II loci at four-digit resolution. The number of donors typed differed by locus, with about 629-630 for A, B, C, DRB1 and DQB1, roughly 520 for DQA1, approximately 570 for DPA1, and some 470 for DPB1. Four to six DR-DQ haplotypes were handled as single units for association and clustering because linkage in the cohort was strong. Among roughly 400 genotyped donors of the cohort, an average of roughly 240,000 unique TCR beta nucleotide sequences were sequenced per donor, around a sixth of them non-productive.

For CDR1 and CDR2, the germline V gene lists SGHTA and FQGNSA. Between the V and J ends, shortened by 11 bases and 8 bases respectively, the junction contains 21 bases. Counted from cysteine to phenylalanine, this CDR3 has 13 amino acids. Only the CDR3 DNA is retained, 39 bases long and in frame from the first base. Overall results and qualifications from the work: Some IMGT-functional V segments, including TRBV6-2 and TRBV6-3, could not be told apart with the 87-base-pair reads, so those segments were excluded. An association between a missense DCLRE1C variant and V-gene and J-gene trimming of TCR beta chains was found in a later genetic analysis and replicated in an independent cohort. The only immune exposure information available for the cohort was CMV serostatus. A later analysis found that HLA-associated TCR beta chains were more clonally expanded and had lower generation probabilities than equally common non-associated chains. A later analysis found that most CMV-associated TCR beta chains appeared HLA-restricted, with HLA associations seemingly driven largely by CMV exposure. In the study, around 150 TCR beta chains were listed as associated with cytomegalovirus. In both the original and validation cohorts, the classifier was reported to diagnose cytomegalovirus status with high specificity and sensitivity. This cohort had only TCR beta chains sequenced, and the lack of alpha or paired-chain data limited which features could be detected. A group of highly shared sequence variants was considered likely to be a technical artifact of the sequencing pipeline. Broadly in line with IMGT annotations, most TCR beta V segments showed up in productive rearrangements about 87% or about 30% of the time in an earlier analysis of some 590 of the donors. Most TCR sequences were observed very rarely across donors, whereas some public TCRs were present in many individuals. Several of the top co-occurrence clusters appeared to be linked to parvovirus B19, influenza, CMV and Epstein-Barr virus, according to a later analysis. A further reported finding was that TCR beta sequences accurately predicted the HLA-A and HLA-B alleles for most subjects in the first cohort. In vitro tests confirmed that a few of the cytomegalovirus-associated TCR beta chains recognize cytomegalovirus antigens. Because counts were too low, seventeen rarely observed V segments, including chromosome 9 orphons, were excluded from the earlier analysis of about 500 of the donors. Linkage disequilibrium might explain the correlated functional status among segregating V segments, but an unknown experimental factor could not be ruled out. Because HLA typing was unavailable for some donors at each locus, only the typed subset was used in association tests. The authors suggested that the approach could potentially be extended to other disease states and immunological phenotypes. In a later analysis, TCR association rates were found to vary across HLA loci, with the most associated TCRs seen for DRB1 alleles and the fewest for HLA-C alleles. Presence/absence analyses assumed roughly uniform sequencing depth across donors, an assumption that may not hold. Specific HLA alleles were associated with 15,000 to 20,000 TCR beta sequences at a false discovery rate of 0.05 in a later analysis. According to a later genetic analysis, donors in an Asian-associated ancestry cluster had fewer N-insertions in productive TCRs than the roughly 670-donor mean. When HLA alleles, especially DR and DQ, strongly co-occurred, TCR associations were difficult to assign to individual alleles.

In total, roughly 710 healthy bone marrow donors made up the cohort. At the time of sampling, every cohort member was nominally healthy, though immune exposures that went unrecorded were likely present. The donor tested CMV seropositive, placing the donor among the 310 or so seropositive members of the cohort. A peripheral blood sample was collected from each donor, and TCR beta sequencing was performed on peripheral blood mononuclear cells. The Qiagen DNeasy Blood Extraction Kit was used to extract genomic DNA from the blood cell samples. As concerns this clone: Its antigen is still unknown. No base-level quality is on record; no much larger clone is a single base apart.

The receptor library was made with the immunoSEQ multiplex PCR assay. For the multiplex PCR, a mixture combining 60 forward primers for TCR Vbeta segments and 13 reverse primers for TCR Jbeta segments was used. Amplification of the CDR3 region of rearranged TCR beta genes was performed with a multiplex PCR assay on genomic DNA. The Illumina HiSeq System was used to sequence the amplified TCR beta libraries as 87-base-pair reads. As for how the authors treated the data: A later analysis counted approximately 84 million unique TCR beta chains across the 666 repertoires, and approximately 11 million of these chains were shared by at least two donors. Raw reads were error-corrected and collapsed into unique sequences by a nearest-neighbor algorithm in which closely related sequences were merged to remove PCR and sequencing errors. Alignment of CDR3 sequences to IMGT reference sequences was used to assign V, D and J gene segments. Each retained sequence needed at least a six-nucleotide match to both a V gene segment and a J gene segment. A rearrangement counted as productive if the CDR3 had no stop codons and remained in frame with V and J, and every other rearrangement counted as non-productive. CDR3 was defined by IMGT convention, running from the second conserved V-encoded cysteine to the conserved J-encoded phenylalanine. Sequences without an unambiguous match to a single V gene segment were excluded from the earlier analysis of a few hundred of the donors. In an earlier analysis of about 590 of the donors, a V segment was called functional when productive rearrangements were above 56.7%, and segregating when the standard deviation between donors exceeded 5%. To diagnose cytomegalovirus status from the catalog of TCR beta chain sequences, a statistical classification framework was built. In a later analysis, TCR nucleotide sequences were compared against IMGT/GENE-DB human TR gene sequences so that V and J genes could be assigned. In a later analysis, CDR3 sequences and most-parsimonious VDJ recombination scenarios were assigned using the TCRdist pipeline. In a later analysis, every TCR beta chain was defined by the combination of its CDR3 amino acid sequence and its V-gene family, and reads without a unique V-gene family were dropped. A later analysis removed 550 to 700 highly shared, low-generation-probability nucleotide sequences to deal with suspected cross-contamination and a sequencing artifact. In a later analysis, a clonal expansion index for each public chain was calculated from normalized within-repertoire ranks of inferred template counts. A later analysis computed generation probabilities with a VDJ recombination model fitted to out-of-frame rearrangements, and checked the results against IGoR. A later analysis scored TCR-TCR, TCR-HLA and TCR-CMV co-occurrence with hypergeometric tests, applying a repertoire-size bias correction to TCR pairs. In a later analysis, false discovery rates were estimated by permuting HLA or CMV assignments 20 times. In a later analysis, co-occurring TCRs were grouped using DBSCAN, with TCRdist sequence similarity added in when clustering inside HLA-allele-positive subsets. Repertoires with fewer than 30,000 or more than 120,000 public chains, plus five repertoires with anomalous nucleotide sharing, were excluded from co-occurrence clustering. TCRdb retrieved this table from immuneACCESS and kept in-frame rearrangements only. Not all clones are present; in checked studies, unresolved V genes account for under half, and no reason is known for the remainder. That table is the source of V, J and clone size, and D and trimming were worked out from the DNA. For this sample there are approximately 150,000 clones; approximately 80% appear just once. The top ten constitute 7% of the sample.

The sequence derives from a middle-aged woman in good health and CMV-seropositive. The chain was built from TRBV7-2 and TRBJ1-2; D gene: possibly TRBD1, on 6 matching bases. Material for sequencing was PBMCs. The DNA sequence is as follows: TGTGCCGAGGGGGACGGACCTATTGACGGCTACACCTTC. The encoded protein is CAEGDGPIDGYTF.